A selection of T cell receptor beta chains follows, all from one sample in a study of T-cell memory formation after mild COVID-19. Each CDR3 protein is one row after TCRdb ran MiXCR on the 5' RACE reads. Here the sample spans over 350,000 distinct CDR3 sequences, roughly a quarter being singletons. Sequencing was done on a sample of PBMCs or a T cell subset sorted from them (not recorded which). The receptors were gathered from an adult woman who had mild COVID-19 (a few samples of this study predate the infection). Cell type and time point are not known. The CDR3 runs from the conserved cysteine through the conserved F or W.

j_gene: TRBJ2-5
v_gene: TRBV6-2/TRBV6-3
CDR3aa: CASSYGLAGGQETQYF

j_gene: TRBJ2-7
v_gene: TRBV6-4
CDR3aa: CGGQGSYEQYF

j_gene: TRBJ2-7
v_gene: TRBV7-2
CDR3aa: CASSFYDMRRSSYEQYF

j_gene: TRBJ1-4
v_gene: TRBV12-3/TRBV12-4
CDR3aa: CASSFAGNNEKLFF

j_gene: TRBJ1-2
v_gene: TRBV6-5
CDR3aa: CASRNPGENGYTF

j_gene: TRBJ2-1
v_gene: TRBV7-8
CDR3aa: CASSNWPHYNEQFF

j_gene: TRBJ1-2
v_gene: TRBV5-1
CDR3aa: CASSPPGPGNYGYTF

j_gene: TRBJ2-7
v_gene: TRBV6-6
CDR3aa: CASMEGAGSYEQYF

j_gene: TRBJ2-2
v_gene: TRBV11-2
CDR3aa: CASTEWTSATGELFF

j_gene: TRBJ2-7
v_gene: TRBV6-1
CDR3aa: CASSGGQVYEQYF

j_gene: TRBJ2-1
v_gene: TRBV20-1
CDR3aa: CSASSGGRYNEQFF

j_gene: TRBJ1-2
v_gene: TRBV20-1
CDR3aa: CSVLGQGGFYGYTF

j_gene: TRBJ2-3
v_gene: TRBV9
CDR3aa: CASNPAEGADTQYF

j_gene: TRBJ1-5
v_gene: TRBV20-1
CDR3aa: CSARSGHSNQPQHF

j_gene: TRBJ1-1
v_gene: TRBV12-3/TRBV12-4
CDR3aa: CASSPGEGDTEAFF

j_gene: TRBJ2-2
v_gene: TRBV30
CDR3aa: CAWSGQGWTGELFF

j_gene: TRBJ2-7
v_gene: TRBV5-1
CDR3aa: CASSYRGKQYF

j_gene: TRBJ1-1
v_gene: TRBV10-3
CDR3aa: CAISRTGVGAEAFF

j_gene: TRBJ2-3
v_gene: TRBV7-6
CDR3aa: CASSLASRQTDTQYF

j_gene: TRBJ2-2
v_gene: TRBV12-3/TRBV12-4
CDR3aa: CATSPFRTGELFF

j_gene: TRBJ2-7
v_gene: TRBV4-3
CDR3aa: CASSQVASGSREQYF

j_gene: TRBJ2-4
v_gene: TRBV7-2
CDR3aa: CASSLRSGAGKNIQYF

j_gene: TRBJ2-1
v_gene: TRBV29-1
CDR3aa: CSVGGTSGRVRNEQFF

j_gene: TRBJ2-6
v_gene: TRBV13
CDR3aa: CASSWEGQDSGANVLTF

j_gene: TRBJ1-1
v_gene: TRBV7-9
CDR3aa: CASSILPVIMNTEAFF

j_gene: TRBJ2-6
v_gene: TRBV7-3
CDR3aa: CASSSAGAAPGANVLTF